These 7 T cell receptor beta chains were sequenced from one sample in a study of blood T cell repertoires in COVID-19 (TCRdb year 2020). Libraries were built with the immunoSEQ multiplex PCR assay. TCRdb limited this immuneACCESS table to in-frame rearrangements with V and J called. A share of clones is missing; checked studies link under half to unresolved V genes, and the rest is unexplained. In all, the sample holds around 170,000 clones, and about 80% of those were seen once. The leading ten clones occupy over 10% of the sample. Material for sequencing was peripheral blood. Receptors originate from a man between 65 and 85 years old who had recovered from COVID-19.

The J gene is TRBJ1-2, the V gene TRBV24-1, with 8 nucleotides matching TRBD1. Germline-derived CDR1 and CDR2 are KGHDR and SFDVKD. This CDR3 is built from 13 residues. The ends lost 7 bases at V and 7 bases at J; junction bases unmatched: 7. The CDR3 nucleotides are TGTGCCACCAGCCCGAGGACAGGGTTTGGCTACACCTTC. It codes for CATSPRTGFGYTF.

This CDR3 reads CASSVAGPGGETQYF. The CDR3 nucleotides read TGTGCCAGCAGCGTAGCCGGCCCCGGAGGAGAGACCCAGTACTTC. This rearrangement joins TRBV9 to TRBJ2-5; weak D call: TRBD2 (5 bases). The CDR3 consists of 15 residues. V was trimmed by 0 bases and J by 4 bases, leaving 13 bases between them. Germline V gene sequence: CDR1 SGDLS, CDR2 YYNGEE.

This clone showed up just a few times. Written as DNA, the CDR3 is TGTGCCAGCAGCACTAGCGGGAGTACCGGGGAGCTGTTTTTT. Protein: CASSTSGSTGELFF. This rearrangement joins TRBV6-6 to TRBJ2-2; TRBD2 matches at 11 bases. The germline V gene encodes CDR1 MNHNY and CDR2 SVGAGI (reference sequence). The CDR3 is 14 residues long. V lost 6 bases and J lost 5; bases outside the gene matches: 2.

The chain uses TRBV10-3 and TRBJ1-1, with a weak D call TRBD1 (6 bases). CDR3 length: 15 amino acids. V shed 7 bases and J shed 5 bases, with 20 bases lying between them. Germline lookup yields CDR1 ENHRY and CDR2 SYGVKD. CDR3 sequence: CAIKRGGDFGTEAFF. In DNA, the CDR3 is TGTGCCATCAAGAGGGGGGGGGACTTCGGAACTGAAGCTTTCTTT.

In its sample, this clone was seen once. The chain combines TRBV3-1 (or the pseudogene TRBV3-2) with TRBJ1-4, with D perhaps matching TRBD1 (5 bases). The V end was cut by 4 bases, the J end by 5 bases, with 14 bases between. Germline-derived CDR1 and CDR2 are LGHDT and YNNKEL (reference sequence). The CDR3 is 15 residues long. CDR3 nucleotide sequence: TGTGCCAGCAGCCCCCTGGGGGGGGAAAATGAAAAACTGTTTTTT. Encoded protein: CASSPLGGENEKLFF.

The chain joins TRBV7-2 to TRBJ2-1; perhaps TRBD1 as D (5 bases). CDR1 and CDR2 from the germline V gene are SGHTA and FQGNSA. The CDR3 runs 15 residues. V lost 5 bases, J lost 0 bases, and 11 bases lay in between. The CDR3 region is CASSPRAASYNEQFF. The DNA of the CDR3 is TGTGCCAGCAGCCCCAGGGCTGCCTCCTACAATGAGCAGTTCTTC.

This rearrangement joins TRBV5-4 to TRBJ2-1; TRBD2 matches 8 bases. Germline lookup yields CDR1 SGHNT and CDR2 YYREEE (reference sequence). The CDR3 is 15 residues long. V shed 0 bases and J 8 bases; nucleotides not matched to a gene: 7. Here the CDR3 DNA reads TGTGCCAGCAGCTTGGTTGGGACTAGGGATTATGAGCAGTTCTTC. It encodes CASSLVGTRDYEQFF.